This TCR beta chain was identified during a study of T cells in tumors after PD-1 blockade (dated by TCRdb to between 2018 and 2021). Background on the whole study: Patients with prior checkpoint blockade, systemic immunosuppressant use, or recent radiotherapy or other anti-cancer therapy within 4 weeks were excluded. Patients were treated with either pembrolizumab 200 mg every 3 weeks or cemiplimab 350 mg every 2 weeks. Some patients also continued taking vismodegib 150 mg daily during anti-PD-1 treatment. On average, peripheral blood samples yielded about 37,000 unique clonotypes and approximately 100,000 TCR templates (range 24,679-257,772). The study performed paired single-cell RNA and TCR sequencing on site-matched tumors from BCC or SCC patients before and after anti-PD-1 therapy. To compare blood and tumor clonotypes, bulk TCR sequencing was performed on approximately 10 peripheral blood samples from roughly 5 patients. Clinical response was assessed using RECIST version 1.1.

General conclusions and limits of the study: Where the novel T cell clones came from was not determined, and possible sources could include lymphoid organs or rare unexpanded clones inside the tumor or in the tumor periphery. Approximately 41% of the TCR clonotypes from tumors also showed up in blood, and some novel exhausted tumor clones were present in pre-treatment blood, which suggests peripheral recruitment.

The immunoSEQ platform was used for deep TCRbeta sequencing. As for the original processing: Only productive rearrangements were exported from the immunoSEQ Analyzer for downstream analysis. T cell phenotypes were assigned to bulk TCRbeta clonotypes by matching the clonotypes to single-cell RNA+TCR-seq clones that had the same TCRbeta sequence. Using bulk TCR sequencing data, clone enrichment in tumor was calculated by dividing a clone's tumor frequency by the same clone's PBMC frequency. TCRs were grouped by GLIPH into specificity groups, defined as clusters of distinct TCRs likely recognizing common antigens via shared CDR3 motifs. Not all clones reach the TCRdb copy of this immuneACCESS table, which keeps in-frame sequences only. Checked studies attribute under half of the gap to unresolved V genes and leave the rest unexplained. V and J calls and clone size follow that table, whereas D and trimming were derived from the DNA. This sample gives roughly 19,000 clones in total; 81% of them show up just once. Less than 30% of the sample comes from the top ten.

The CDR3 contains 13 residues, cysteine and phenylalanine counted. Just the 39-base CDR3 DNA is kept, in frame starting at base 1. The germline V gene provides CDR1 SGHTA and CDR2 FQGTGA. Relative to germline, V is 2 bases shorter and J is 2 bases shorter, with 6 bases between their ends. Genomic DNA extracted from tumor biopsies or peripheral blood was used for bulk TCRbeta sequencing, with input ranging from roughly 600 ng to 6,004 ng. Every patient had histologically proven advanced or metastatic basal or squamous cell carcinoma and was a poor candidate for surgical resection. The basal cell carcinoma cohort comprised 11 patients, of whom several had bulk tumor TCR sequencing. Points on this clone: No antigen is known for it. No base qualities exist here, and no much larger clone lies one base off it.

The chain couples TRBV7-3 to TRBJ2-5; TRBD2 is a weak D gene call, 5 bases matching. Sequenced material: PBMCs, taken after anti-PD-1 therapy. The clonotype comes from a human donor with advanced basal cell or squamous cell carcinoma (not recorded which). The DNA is TGTGCCAGCAGCTTAGGAGGACAAGAGACCCAGTACTTC. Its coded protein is CASSLGGQETQYF.